These 22 T cell receptor beta chains were sequenced from one sample in a study of cytomegalovirus exposure and HLA in healthy donors. The PCR made use of 60 Vbeta and 13 Jbeta primers. Clones were sequenced by immunoSEQ multiplex PCR, and TCRdb holds only the in-frame ones, with some missing. This sample yields 50,000 to 75,000 clones, of which about 77% are seen a single time; roughly 6.4% belongs to the top ten. The specimen sequenced was PBMCs. The receptors stem from a man aged 30 to 45 in good health and CMV-seropositive.

This chain links TRBV6-6 with TRBJ1-4, with 8 bases aligning to TRBD1. Germline assignment: CDR1 MNHNY and CDR2 SVGAGI (reference sequence). Trimming cost V 7 bases and J 7 bases; bases outside gene matches: 8. The CDR3 extends over 14 amino acids. Written as DNA, the CDR3 is TGTGCCAGCACCTTCCAGGGGGCCCGTGAAAAACTGTTTTTT. Residues: CASTFQGAREKLFF.

This sequence joins TRBV5-8 and TRBJ1-3, with D possibly matching TRBD1 (6 bases). V gave up 0 bases and J gave up 7 bases, with 23 bases separating them. There are 18 residues in the CDR3. Germline lookup yields CDR1 SGHTS and CDR2 YDEGEE. CDR3 nucleotide sequence: TGTGCCAGCAGCTTGGGAGGTGCAAAAAGGGGGAATTTGAACACCATATATTTT. The encoded protein is CASSLGGAKRGNLNTIYF.

This clone is a singleton in its sample. The sample contains more than one DNA sequence encoding this CDR3. This chain uses TRBV6-5 with TRBJ1-2; D possibly corresponds to TRBD1 (6 bases). In germline, CDR1 is MNHEY, CDR2 SVGAGI. The CDR3 consists of 13 residues. Trimming cost V 2 bases and J 4 bases, with 8 bases left between them. The CDR3 protein is CASSYGGGYGYTF. CDR3 in DNA: TGTGCCAGCAGTTACGGGGGCGGCTATGGCTACACCTTC.

This clone was recorded once. The CDR3 nucleotides read TGCGCCAGCAGCCAACAGGGGGCGACTGGAAACACCATATATTTT. This codes for CASSQQGATGNTIYF. The chain uses TRBV4-1 and TRBJ1-3, with 8 bases identical to TRBD1. Losses at the gene ends were 2 bases for V and 2 bases for J; bases not matched to a gene: 2. CDR1 is MGHRA, CDR2 YSYEKL, per germline. CDR3 length equals 15 residues.

The gene calls are TRBV19 and TRBJ1-3; D gene unclear. Trimming removed 8 bases from V and 0 bases from J, with 14 bases in between. This CDR3 has 15 amino acids. Germline CDR1 LNHDA, CDR2 SQIVND (reference sequence). Here the CDR3 reads CASRAGQISGNTIYF. CDR3 DNA: TGTGCCAGTCGGGCGGGCCAGATCTCTGGAAACACCATATATTTT.

The rearrangement joins TRBV7-9 to TRBJ1-1; TRBD1 agrees at 9 bases. The CDR3 spans 15 residues. CDR1 and CDR2 (germline): SEHNR, FQNEAQ (reference sequence). V trimming: 5 bases; J trimming: 7 bases; junction bases outside the gene matches: 11. The CDR3 sequence: CASSDTGGRAREAFF. The CDR3 nucleotides read TGTGCCAGCAGCGACACAGGGGGCCGGGCCCGTGAAGCTTTCTTT.

In its sample, this clone was seen a few times. The V and J genes are TRBV5-6 and TRBJ1-1, with D uncertain. The CDR3 spans 12 residues. In germline, CDR1 is SGHDT, CDR2 YYEEEE. The germline V and J ends were trimmed by 4 bases and 1 base, with 5 bases remaining between them. The CDR3 is CASSVRNTEAFF. CDR3 bases: TGTGCCAGCAGCGTCAGGAACACTGAAGCTTTCTTT.

In its sample, this clone was seen once. This sequence joins TRBV30 and TRBJ1-2; 8 bases map to TRBD1. The germline V gene encodes CDR1 GTSNPN and CDR2 SVGIG (reference sequence). V shed 3 bases, J shed 7 bases, and the junction held 4 bases outside the gene matches. This CDR3 contains 12 residues. This chain's CDR3 is CAWSRTGTGYTF. The CDR3 DNA follows: TGTGCCTGGAGCCGGACAGGGACTGGCTACACCTTC.

This clone has only one observation. CDR3 sequence: CASSRQGSQETQYF. The DNA for the CDR3 is TGCGCCAGCAGCCGTCAGGGTTCCCAAGAGACCCAGTACTTC. The chain has TRBV5-1 and TRBJ2-5; tentatively, D is TRBD1 (5 bases). This CDR3 spans 14 amino acids. V lost 4 bases and J lost 1, with 11 bases in between. The germline V gene has CDR1 SGHRS and CDR2 YFSETQ. Drawing the rest from reference TRBV5-1 and TRBJ2-5, the complete variable domain is KAGVTQTPRYLIKTRGQQVTLSCSPISGHRSVSWYQQTPGQGLQFLFEYFSETQRNKGNFPGRFSGRQFSNSRSEMNVSTLELGDSALYLCASSRQGSQETQYFGPGTRLLVL.

V and J are TRBV19 and TRBJ1-5; D is undetermined. From germline, CDR1 is LNHDA and CDR2 SQIVND (reference sequence). Trimming took 5 bases from V and 0 from J, leaving 8 bases between them. CDR3 length: 14 amino acids. The CDR3 here is CASSLQDSNQPQHF. In DNA, the CDR3 is TGTGCCAGTAGTTTGCAGGATAGCAATCAGCCCCAGCATTTT.

This chain connects TRBV10-3 to TRBJ1-2; no clear D gene. CDR1 is ENHRY, CDR2 SYGVKD, per germline. Trimming removed 0 bases from V and 9 bases from J, with 20 bases in between. This CDR3 spans 16 amino acids. The CDR3 spells CAISESRDINIARYTF. DNA of the CDR3: TGTGCCATCAGTGAGTCGCGAGACATAAATATTGCTCGCTACACCTTC.

This clone has more than one count but fewer than ten. CDR3 sequence: CASSEHDPADNEAFF. CDR3 sequence (DNA): TGTGCCAGCAGTGAACATGATCCGGCAGACAATGAAGCTTTCTTT. The chain uses TRBV6-1 and TRBJ1-1, with D unclear. Per germline, CDR1 MNHNS and CDR2 SASEGT. CDR3 size: 15 residues. Between the trimmed V and J ends, which lost 2 bases and 7 bases, there was a span of 17 bases.

CDR3 sequence (DNA): TGTGCCAGCAGTGTGTACGAGCAGTACTTC. Its protein product is CASSVYEQYF. The genes are TRBV6-1 and TRBJ2-5; D not resolved. Near its end, the DNA agrees better with TRBJ2-7, so the J call may be wrong. The length of the CDR3 is 10 residues. Germline lookup yields CDR1 MNHNS and CDR2 SASEGT.

The chain carries TRBV7-9 and TRBJ1-1; D is undetermined. Trimming took 4 bases from V and 6 from J, leaving 12 bases between them. The V gene's germline CDR1 is SEHNR and CDR2 FQNEAQ (reference sequence). This CDR3 has 13 amino acids. CDR3 sequence (DNA): TGTGCCAGCAGCTCCCAGGTCGACGCTGAAGCTTTCTTT. Translation: CASSSQVDAEAFF.

The V gene is TRBV5-1, the J gene TRBJ1-2, with 8 bases fitting TRBD1. This CDR3 comprises 15 residues. Trimming at V came to 0 bases and at J to 4 bases, leaving 5 bases not matched to a gene. Germline V gene lookup returns CDR1 SGHRS and CDR2 YFSETQ. DNA of the CDR3: TGCGCCAGCAGCTTGGGACAGGGGATCACCTATGGCTACACCTTC. This sequence encodes CASSLGQGITYGYTF.

This clone was observed a few times. This chain joins TRBV6-5 and TRBJ1-1, with D tentatively TRBD1 (6 bases). The CDR3 length is 16 residues. V was shortened by 2 bases and J by 2 bases, with 15 bases between the two germline ends. From germline, CDR1 is MNHEY and CDR2 SVGAGI. CDR3: CASSYNRAVPNTEAFF. The CDR3 nucleotides read TGTGCCAGCAGTTACAACAGGGCCGTCCCCAACACTGAAGCTTTCTTT.

This chain uses TRBV6-5 with TRBJ2-5, with a tentative D call TRBD2 (6 bases). Germline V CDR1 and CDR2: MNHEY, SVGAGI. Trimming took off 4 bases at V and 5 bases at J, with 14 bases between the two ends. This CDR3 spans 14 amino acids. CDR3 sequence reads: CASSSPGGDETQYF. CDR3 DNA: TGTGCCAGCAGTTCCCCCGGGGGTGACGAGACCCAGTACTTC.

V usage is TRBV28 and J usage is TRBJ1-4; 7 bases fit TRBD1. The germline V gene encodes CDR1 MDHEN and CDR2 SYDVKM. V lost 6 bases and J lost 2; bases outside the gene matches: 6. The CDR3 contains 15 residues. The CDR3 nucleotides are TGTGCCAGCAGCTTTCAGGGGGGCACTAATGAAAAACTGTTTTTT. Its protein product is CASSFQGGTNEKLFF.

The J gene is TRBJ2-6, the V gene TRBV1; TRBD2, the table's D call, was not compared with the DNA. TRBV1 is noted as a pseudogene. CDR3 size: 18 residues. The DNA for the CDR3 is TGCACCAGCAGCCAAGATGGGGGAGGGGGCTCTGGGGCCAACGTCCTGACTTTC. Its protein product is CTSSQDGGGGSGANVLTF.

The J gene is TRBJ1-2, the V gene TRBV9, with a weak D call TRBD1 (5 bases). In germline, CDR1 is SGDLS, CDR2 YYNGEE. The V gene lost 0 bases and the J gene lost 4 bases, with 13 bases spanning the gap. The CDR3 is 15 residues long. The CDR3 sequence is CASSVGFGGGYGYTF. CDR3 bases: TGTGCCAGCAGCGTAGGTTTTGGCGGGGGCTATGGCTACACCTTC.

The V gene is TRBV19, the J gene TRBJ1-4; D is undetermined. Germline assignment: CDR1 LNHDA and CDR2 SQIVND (reference sequence). V gave up 5 bases and J gave up 0 bases, with 4 bases separating them. This CDR3 is 13 amino acids long. CDR3 in DNA: TGTGCCAGTAGTCGTGCAACTAATGAAAAACTGTTTTTT. Protein: CASSRATNEKLFF.

The gene calls are TRBV15 and TRBJ1-1; D uncertain. V was clipped by 0 bases and J by 0 bases, with 5 bases between them. The CDR3 contains 14 residues. In germline, CDR1 is LNHNV, CDR2 YYDKDF (reference sequence). CDR3 bases: TGTGCCACCAGCAGAGATGACATGAACACTGAAGCTTTCTTT. As protein: CATSRDDMNTEAFF. Drawing the rest from reference TRBV15 and TRBJ1-1, the complete variable domain is DAMVIQNPRYQVTQFGKPVTLSCSQTLNHNVMYWYQQKSSQAPKLLFHYYDKDFNNEADTPDNFQSRRPNTSFCFLDIRSPGLGDTAMYLCATSRDDMNTEAFFGQGTRLTVV.